This TCR beta chain was recovered during a study of blood T cells in healthy people across ages. Study overall: Roughly one uniquely barcoded beta molecule per two T cells was captured.

This clonotype has just a few counts. With a J-beta primer mix and a sample-barcoded 5' primer, a second PCR ran roughly 6 to 11 cycles. TCRdb analysed the 5' RACE reads with MiXCR anew, one entry per CDR3 protein. The table shows around 970,000 distinct CDR3 sequences, with roughly 51% occurring only once. This CDR3 region has 13 residues. Germline CDR1 and CDR2: MDHEN and SYDVKM. The receptor comes from a woman aged 60 to 75 in good health. Specimen: blood. V usage is TRBV28 and J usage is TRBJ2-4; unclear D gene. The end of the DNA fits TRBJ2-7 better, so the J call may be wrong. The CDR3 sequence is CASSLYQLYEQYF. In nucleotides, the CDR3 is TGTGCCAGCAGTTTATATCAGCTGTACGAGCAGTACTTC.